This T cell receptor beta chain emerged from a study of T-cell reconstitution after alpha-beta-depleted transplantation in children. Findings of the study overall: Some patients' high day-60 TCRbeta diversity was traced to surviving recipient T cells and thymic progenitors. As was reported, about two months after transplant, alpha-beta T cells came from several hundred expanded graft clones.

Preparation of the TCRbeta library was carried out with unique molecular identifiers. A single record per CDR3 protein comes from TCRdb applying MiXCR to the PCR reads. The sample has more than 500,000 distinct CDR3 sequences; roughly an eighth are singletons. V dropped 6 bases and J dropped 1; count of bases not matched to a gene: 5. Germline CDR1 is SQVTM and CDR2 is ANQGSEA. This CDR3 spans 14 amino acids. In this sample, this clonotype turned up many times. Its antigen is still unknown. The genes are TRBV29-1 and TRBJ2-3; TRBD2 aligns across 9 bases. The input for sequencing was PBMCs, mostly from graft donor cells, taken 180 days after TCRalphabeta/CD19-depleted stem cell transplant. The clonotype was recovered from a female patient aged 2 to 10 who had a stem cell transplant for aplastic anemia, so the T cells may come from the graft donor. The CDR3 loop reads CSVDRTSGTDTQYF. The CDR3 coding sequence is TGCAGCGTGGACAGGACTAGCGGCACAGATACGCAGTATTTT.